These 6 T cell receptor beta chains originate from one sample sequenced in a study of control samples from healthy donors and cancer patients. Assay used: immunoSEQ multiplex PCR; TCRdb lists only in-frame clones, some missing. The sample lists some 410,000 clones; about nine tenths were seen once. The sequencing input was PBMCs. The receptors stem from a man aged 40-50 years with head and neck cancer.

The rearrangement uses TRBV27 and TRBJ2-1; a weak D match, TRBD1 (5 bases). CDR1 and CDR2 from the germline V gene are MNHEY and SMNVEV (reference sequence). V lost 7 bases to trimming and J lost 7 bases, with 14 bases between them. This CDR3 comprises 13 residues. The CDR3 reads CASKVAGQNEQFF. CDR3 bases: TGTGCCAGCAAAGTTGCAGGGCAGAATGAGCAGTTCTTC.

The chain employs TRBV12-3 or TRBV12-4 and TRBJ1-2, with no clear D. Between the trimmed V and J ends, which lost 3 bases and 3 bases, there was a span of 8 bases. The CDR3 totals 13 residues. CDR3 sequence reads: CASSLEAYYGYTF. In DNA form, the CDR3 reads TGTGCCAGCAGTTTGGAGGCTTACTATGGCTACACCTTC.

This clone was picked up one time. J is TRBJ2-7 and V is TRBV28, with TRBD1 identical over 8 bases. The CDR3 is 15 amino acids. Germline V CDR1 and CDR2: MDHEN, SYDVKM. Unmatched junction bases numbered 5, after V lost 4 bases and J lost 0 bases. The CDR3 protein is CASSSRDRNSYEQYF. The CDR3 DNA is TGTGCCAGCAGTTCCCGGGACAGGAACTCCTACGAGCAGTACTTC.

In DNA form, the CDR3 reads TGTGCCAGCAGCGACCGTTCCGGGACAGGGGGCCCTTGGGAGCAGTTCTTC. Protein sequence: CASSDRSGTGGPWEQFF. V is TRBV9 and J is TRBJ2-1, with 12 bases fitting TRBD1. Germline lookup yields CDR1 SGDLS and CDR2 YYNGEE. The CDR3 is 17 amino acids. Germline trimming cut 3 bases from V and 10 bases from J; bases unmatched to any gene: 14.

The V and J genes are TRBV12-3 or TRBV12-4 and TRBJ2-7; D may be TRBD2 (5 bases). Trimming took off 6 bases at V and 6 bases at J, with 12 bases between the two ends. The CDR3 spans 12 residues. The CDR3 nucleotides are TGTGCCAGCAGACCGGGGAGCCTCGAGCAGTACTTC. This gives the protein CASRPGSLEQYF.

V usage is TRBV13 and J usage is TRBJ1-1; perhaps TRBD1 as D (5 bases). Germline CDR1 reads PRHDT; CDR2 reads FYEKMQ (reference sequence). The germline V and J ends were trimmed by 3 bases and 4 bases, with 12 bases remaining between them. The CDR3 consists of 14 residues. The CDR3 nucleotides are TGTGCCAGCAGCTTCAGGGAGGCGGCCACTGAAGCTTTCTTT. Protein sequence: CASSFREAATEAFF.